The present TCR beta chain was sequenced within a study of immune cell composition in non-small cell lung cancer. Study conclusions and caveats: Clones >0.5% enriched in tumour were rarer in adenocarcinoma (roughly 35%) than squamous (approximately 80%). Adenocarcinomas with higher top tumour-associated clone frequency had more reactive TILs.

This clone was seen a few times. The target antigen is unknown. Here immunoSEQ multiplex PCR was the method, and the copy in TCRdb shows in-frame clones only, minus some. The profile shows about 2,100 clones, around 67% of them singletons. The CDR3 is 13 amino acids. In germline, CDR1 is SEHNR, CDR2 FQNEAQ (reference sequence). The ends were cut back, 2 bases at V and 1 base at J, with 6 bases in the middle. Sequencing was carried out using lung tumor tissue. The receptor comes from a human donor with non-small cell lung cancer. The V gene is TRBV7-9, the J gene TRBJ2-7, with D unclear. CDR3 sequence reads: CASSLLASYEQYF. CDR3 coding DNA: TGTGCCAGCAGCTTATTGGCTTCCTACGAGCAGTACTTC. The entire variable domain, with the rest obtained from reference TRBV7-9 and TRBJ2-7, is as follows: DTGVSQNPRHKITKRGQNVTFRCDPISEHNRLYWYRQTLGQGPEFLTYFQNEAQLEKSRLLSDRFSAERPKGSFSTLEIQRTEQGDSAMYLCASSLLASYEQYFGPGTRLTVT.